This paragraph reports one T cell receptor beta chain. Its target antigen remains unknown. Base qualities are not recorded, but no much larger clone differs from it by a single base. The data belong to a study of control samples from healthy donors and cancer patients (dated by TCRdb to about 2020). The library was obtained by the immunoSEQ multiplex PCR assay. TCRdb took this table from immuneACCESS and kept in-frame rearrangements with V and J called. Such tables lack part of the clones; where checked against another copy, unresolved V genes explain under half of the gap, and the rest is unexplained. Here the sample has around 120,000 clones; approximately 90% occur a single time. Over 2% of the sample goes to the ten largest clones. The junction carries 9 bases between V and J, which are trimmed by 1 base and 3 bases respectively. Including cysteine and phenylalanine, the CDR3 has 14 amino acids. The DNA shown is the 42-base CDR3, in frame from base 1. For CDR1 and CDR2, the germline V gene (reference sequence) lists SEHNR and FQNEAQ.

This sequence originates from a woman aged 70-85 years in good health. The rearrangement joined TRBV7-9 to TRBJ1-2, with the identity of the D gene unclear. Sequenced: blood. The sequenced DNA is TGTGCCAGCAGCTTAGATCCCGGGTACTATGGCTACACCTTC. This translates into CASSLDPGYYGYTF.